This TCR beta chain was identified in a study of molecular identifiers for immune sequencing clone quantification. The wider study: Replicate experiments divided RNA from roughly 20,000 or 100,000 naive CD8 cells into five parts and sequenced four.

Sorted naive CD8 T cells were those defined as CD8+CD4-CCR7+CD45RA+. TCRdb re-analysed the PCR reads in MiXCR, keeping a single row per CDR3 protein. The repertoire has approximately 63,000 distinct CDR3 sequences, 15% to 20% of them found once; the top ten carry 1.1% to 1.5%. Losses at the gene ends were 5 bases for V and 0 bases for J; bases not matched to a gene: 15. There are 18 residues in the CDR3. Germline loops: CDR1 MNHEY, CDR2 SMNVEV (reference sequence). In regard to this clonotype: Its target is unknown. A much larger clonotype is one base distant, so this may be a read error.

Study-wide points: Under 1% of molecules in naive cells, but over 98% of effector molecules, belonged to clones above 20 RNA copies.

The chain uses TRBV27 and TRBJ2-7; 8 positions agree with TRBD2. Sample: naive CD8+ T cells from blood, with Jurkat cell RNA spiked in. Subset reported: FACS-sorted CD8+CD4-CCR7+CD45RA+ naive T cells. The receptor's source is a human donor in good health. Some libraries in this study had Jurkat cell RNA spiked in. The CDR3 DNA sequence: TGTGCCAGCAGTGCCCTGCGGGAGGCCCTCGGACGCTCCTACGAGCAGTACTTC. Its translation: CASSALREALGRSYEQYF.